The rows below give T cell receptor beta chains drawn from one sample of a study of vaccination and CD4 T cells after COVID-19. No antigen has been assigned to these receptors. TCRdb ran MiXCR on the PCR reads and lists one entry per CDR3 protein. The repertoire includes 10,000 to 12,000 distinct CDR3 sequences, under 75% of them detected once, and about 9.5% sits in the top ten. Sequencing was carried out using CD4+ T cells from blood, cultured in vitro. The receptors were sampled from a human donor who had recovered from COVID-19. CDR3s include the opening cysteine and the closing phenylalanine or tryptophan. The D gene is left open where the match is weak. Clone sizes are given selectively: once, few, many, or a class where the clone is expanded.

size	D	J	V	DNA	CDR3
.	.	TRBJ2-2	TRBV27	TGTGCCAGCAGTTCTCGGGACTTCACCGGGGAGCTGTTTTTT	CASSSRDFTGELFF
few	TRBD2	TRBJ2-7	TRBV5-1	TGCGCCAGCAGTCCGGCTAGCGGGACTTACGAGCAGTACTTC	CASSPASGTYEQYF
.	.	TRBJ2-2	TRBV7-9	TGTGCCAGCAGCGCCTCCCTAGGACGCGGGGAGCTGTTTTTT	CASSASLGRGELFF
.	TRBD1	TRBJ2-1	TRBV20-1	TGCAGTGCACAAGGACAGGGGTTCGTCAATGAGCAGTTCTTC	CSAQGQGFVNEQFF
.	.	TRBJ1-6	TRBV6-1	TGTGCCAGCAGCCCCGGGGGCTACAATAATTCACCCCTCCACTTT	CASSPGGYNNSPLHF
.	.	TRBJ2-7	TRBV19	TGTGCCAGTAGTGGGTGGGGCCCTGGTGGTCTCGACGAGCAGTACTTC	CASSGWGPGGLDEQYF
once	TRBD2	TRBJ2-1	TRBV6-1	TGTGCCAGCCAACTGCAGGGACTAGCGGGAGGTGAGCAGTTCTTC	CASQLQGLAGGEQFF
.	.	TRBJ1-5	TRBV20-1	TGCAGTGCTTGGACACAGGATCAGCCCCAGCATTTT	CSAWTQDQPQHF
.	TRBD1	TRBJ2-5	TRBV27	TGTGCCAGCAAAACATGGGACAGGGACCAAGAGACCCAGTACTTC	CASKTWDRDQETQYF
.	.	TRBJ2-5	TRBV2	TGTGCCAGCAGTGTTGGGCAGGGAGGGACCCAGTACTTC	CASSVGQGGTQYF
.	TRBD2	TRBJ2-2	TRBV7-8	TGTGCCAGCAGCCCTAGCGGGAGGGCCACTGGCGGGGAGCTGTTTTTT	CASSPSGRATGGELFF
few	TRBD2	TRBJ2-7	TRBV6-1	TGTGCCAGCAGAAGTAGCGGGGGACCTACCTACGAGCAGTACTTC	CASRSSGGPTYEQYF
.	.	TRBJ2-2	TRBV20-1	TGCAGTGCTACCCGGACTGACACCGGGGAGCTGTTTTTT	CSATRTDTGELFF
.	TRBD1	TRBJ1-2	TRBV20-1	TGCAGTGCTAGATTACAACCTGGGGGACAGGGCTTCGGCTACACCTTC	CSARLQPGGQGFGYTF
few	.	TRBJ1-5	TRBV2	TGTGCCAGCAGTCAACAGGGAGGCAATCAGCCCCAGCATTTT	CASSQQGGNQPQHF
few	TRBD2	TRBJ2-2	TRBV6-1	TGTGCCAGCAGTGCGACTAGCGCGAACACCGGGGAGCTGTTTTTT	CASSATSANTGELFF
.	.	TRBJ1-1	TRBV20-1	TGCAGTGCTAGCGGGGGATTGGCCACTGAAGCTTTCTTT	CSASGGLATEAFF
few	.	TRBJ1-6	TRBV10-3	TGTGCCATCAGTGAGGCTGCTGGGACCTCCTATAATTCACCCCTCCACTTT	CAISEAAGTSYNSPLHF
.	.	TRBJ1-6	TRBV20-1	TGCAGTGCTAGGAGGGATATTCCTAATTCACCCCTCCACTTT	CSARRDIPNSPLHF
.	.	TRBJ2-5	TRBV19	TGTGCCAGTAGTACGAGACATAGCCAAGAGACCCAGTACTTC	CASSTRHSQETQYF
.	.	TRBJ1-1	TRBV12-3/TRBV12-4	TGTGCCAGCAGTCCCCGGAGGGGCACTGAAGCTTTCTTT	CASSPRRGTEAFF
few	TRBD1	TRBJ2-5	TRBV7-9	TGTGCCAGCAGCTTACAGGGGGCAGGGGAGACCCAGTACTTC	CASSLQGAGETQYF
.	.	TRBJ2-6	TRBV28	TGTGCCAGCAGACGGACACACTCTGGGGCCAACGTCCTGACTTTC	CASRRTHSGANVLTF
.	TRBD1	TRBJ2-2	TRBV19	TGTGCCAGTAGTCCCTCCGACAGGGAACTCGGGGAGCTGTTTTTT	CASSPSDRELGELFF
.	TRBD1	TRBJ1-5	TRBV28	TGTGCCAGCAGTTATACAGGGGGGACCAATCAGCCCCAGCATTTT	CASSYTGGTNQPQHF
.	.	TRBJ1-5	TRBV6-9	TGTGCCAGCAGACGACAGGCTCCTAGCAATCAGCCCCAGCATTTT	CASRRQAPSNQPQHF
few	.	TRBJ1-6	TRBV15	TGTGCCACCAGCAGATACCAGGGGCCGGATTCACCCCTCCACTTT	CATSRYQGPDSPLHF
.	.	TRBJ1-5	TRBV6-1	TGTGCCAGCAACGTTGAGGTATTGAGCAATCAGCCCCAGCATTTT	CASNVEVLSNQPQHF
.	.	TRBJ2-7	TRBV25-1	TGTGCCAGCAGTTCACCGGGACTCGGATCCTACGAGCAGTACTTC	CASSSPGLGSYEQYF
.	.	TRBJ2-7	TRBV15	TGTGCCACCAGAGCAGCTCTCCTCTCCTACGAGCAGTACTTC	CATRAALLSYEQYF
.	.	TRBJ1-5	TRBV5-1	TGCGCCAGCAGCTTAGGGTCTGGTCAGCCCCAGCATTTT	CASSLGSGQPQHF
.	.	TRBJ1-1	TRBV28	TGTGCCAGCAGTTTTCATGACCGAGTGAACACTGAAGCTTTCTTT	CASSFHDRVNTEAFF
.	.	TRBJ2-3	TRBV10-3	TGTGCCATCAGTGCAACTACGGATACGCAGTATTTT	CAISATTDTQYF
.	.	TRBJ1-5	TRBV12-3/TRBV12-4	TGTGCCAGCAGTCGGGGGGACGGAAATCAGCCCCAGCATTTT	CASSRGDGNQPQHF
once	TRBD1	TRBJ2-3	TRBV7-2	TGTGCCAGCAGCTCCGGGACAGGGGGCGGGGATACGCAGTATTTT	CASSSGTGGGDTQYF
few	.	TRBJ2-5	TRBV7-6	TGTGCCAGCAGCTTAGGAGGGCGGGAGACCCAGTACTTC	CASSLGGRETQYF
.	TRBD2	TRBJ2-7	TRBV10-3	TGTGCCATCAACAAACTAGCGGGAGATCCCTACGAGCAGTACTTC	CAINKLAGDPYEQYF
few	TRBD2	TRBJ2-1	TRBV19	TGTGCCAGTACCCCAGGACTAGCGGGAGGGAAACTATACAATGAGCAGTTCTTC	CASTPGLAGGKLYNEQFF
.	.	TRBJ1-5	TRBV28	TGTGCCAGCAGTTTAGCAGGACGTGGCAATCAGCCCCAGCATTTT	CASSLAGRGNQPQHF
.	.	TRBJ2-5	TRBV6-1	TGTGCCAGCAGCACACATTCAGAGACCCAGTACTTC	CASSTHSETQYF
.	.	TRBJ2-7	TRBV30	TGTGCCTGGAGTGAAGGTAGCGCGGGAAACGAGCAGTACTTC	CAWSEGSAGNEQYF
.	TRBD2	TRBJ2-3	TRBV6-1	TGTGCCAGCAGTGAAGAAGCGGGAGGGCCAGATACGCAGTATTTT	CASSEEAGGPDTQYF
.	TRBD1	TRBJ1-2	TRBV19	TGTGCCAGTCGGGACAGGGTTGGGGATGGCTACACCTTC	CASRDRVGDGYTF
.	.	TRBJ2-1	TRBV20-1	TGCAGTGCTAGAGATGGGGGAGGAGATGAGCAGTTCTTC	CSARDGGGDEQFF
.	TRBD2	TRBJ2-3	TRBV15	TGTGCCACCAGAGGACTAGCGGGTGATACGCAGTATTTT	CATRGLAGDTQYF
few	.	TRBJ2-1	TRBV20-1	TGCAGTGCTAGTCCGCGCCCAACAACGACTAATGAGCAGTTCTTC	CSASPRPTTTNEQFF
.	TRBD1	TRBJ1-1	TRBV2	TGTGCCAGCAGGGCACAGGGGAGAGAAGCTTTCTTT	CASRAQGREAFF
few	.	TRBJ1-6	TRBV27	TGTGCCAGCTTGAGCGTCAATTCACCCCTCCACTTT	CASLSVNSPLHF
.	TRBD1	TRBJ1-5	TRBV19	TGTGCCAGTAGTATCTTCGGGACAGGCAATCAGCCCCAGCATTTT	CASSIFGTGNQPQHF
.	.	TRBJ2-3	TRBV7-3	TGTGCCAGCAGCCTGGGAAGTACAGATACGCAGTATTTT	CASSLGSTDTQYF
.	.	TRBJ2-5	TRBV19	TGTGCCAGTAGTATGGAACAAGAGACCCAGTACTTC	CASSMEQETQYF
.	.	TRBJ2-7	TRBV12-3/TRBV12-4	TGTGCCAGCAGTCAGGACTACGAGCAGTACTTC	CASSQDYEQYF
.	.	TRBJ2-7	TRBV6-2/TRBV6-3	TGTGCCAGCATCCCGGACACCCGCTCCTACGAGCAGTACTTC	CASIPDTRSYEQYF
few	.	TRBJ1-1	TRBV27	TGTGCCAGCAGGACCGGACGCGCTCGATTTACTGAAGCTTTCTTT	CASRTGRARFTEAFF
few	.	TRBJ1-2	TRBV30	TGTGCCTGGAGTGTTCAGGGTTGGGGTGGCTACACCTTC	CAWSVQGWGGYTF
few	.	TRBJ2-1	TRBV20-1	TGCAGTGCCCAGTGGTACAATGAGCAGTTCTTC	CSAQWYNEQFF
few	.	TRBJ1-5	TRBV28	TGTGCCAGCAGTTATAGCAGGGCGGGCAATCAGCCCCAGCATTTT	CASSYSRAGNQPQHF
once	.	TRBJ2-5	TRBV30	TGTGCCTGGAGTCCCCAGGGAGGAAAGACCCAGTACTTC	CAWSPQGGKTQYF
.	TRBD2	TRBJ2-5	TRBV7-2	TGTGCCAGCAGGCACCTGCGAGGGACTAAAGGGTACCAAGAGACCCAGTACTTC	CASRHLRGTKGYQETQYF
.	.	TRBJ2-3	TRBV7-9	TGTGCCAGCAGGCCCAGGACAGTTTCACATACTGGGGATACGCAGTATTTT	CASRPRTVSHTGDTQYF